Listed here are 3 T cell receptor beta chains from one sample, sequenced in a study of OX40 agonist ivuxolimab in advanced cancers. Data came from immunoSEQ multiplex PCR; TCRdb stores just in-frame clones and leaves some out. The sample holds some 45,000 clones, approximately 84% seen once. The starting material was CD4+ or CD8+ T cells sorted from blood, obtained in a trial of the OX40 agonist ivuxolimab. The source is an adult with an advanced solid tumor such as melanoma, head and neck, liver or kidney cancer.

The CDR3 DNA sequence: TGTGCCAGCAGCCGTCAGGGGGCATGGTCCCAGCATTTT. This translates into CASSRQGAWSQHF. V usage is TRBV28 and J usage is TRBJ1-5, with 8 bases fitting TRBD1. Per germline, CDR1 MDHEN and CDR2 SYDVKM. V shed 6 bases and J 11 bases; nucleotides not matched to a gene: 9. There are 13 residues in the CDR3. Supplemented by reference TRBV28 and TRBJ1-5, the full variable domain reads DVKVTQSSRYLVKRTGEKVFLECVQDMDHENMFWYRQDPGLGLRLIYFSYDVKMKEKGDIPEGYSVSREKKERFSLILESASTNQTSMYLCASSRQGAWSQHFGDGTRLSIL.

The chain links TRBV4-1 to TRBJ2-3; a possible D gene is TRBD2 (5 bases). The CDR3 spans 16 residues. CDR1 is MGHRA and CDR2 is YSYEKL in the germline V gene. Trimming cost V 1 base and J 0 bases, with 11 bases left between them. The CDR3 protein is CASSQGVASSTDTQYF. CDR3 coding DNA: TGCGCCAGCAGCCAAGGAGTAGCGTCTAGCACAGATACGCAGTATTTT.

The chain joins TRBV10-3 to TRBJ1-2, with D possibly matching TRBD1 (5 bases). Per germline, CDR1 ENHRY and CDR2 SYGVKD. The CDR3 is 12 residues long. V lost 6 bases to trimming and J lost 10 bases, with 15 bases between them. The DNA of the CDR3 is TGTGCCATCAGCGGAATCGACAGCCACTACACCTTC. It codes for CAISGIDSHYTF.